This T cell receptor (beta chain) comes out of a study of T-cell reconstitution after alpha-beta-depleted transplantation in children (dated by TCRdb to about 2016). Context from the whole study: Using TCR repertoire profiling, the study quantitatively followed how T-cell immune reconstitution unfolded in children after TCRalphabeta/CD19-depleted allogeneic hematopoietic cell transplantation.

CDR1 and CDR2 are read off the germline V gene (reference sequence) as DFQATT and SNEGSKA. After removal of 0 bases from V and 2 bases from J, the junction retains 9 bases not matched to a gene. From the cysteine through the phenylalanine, the CDR3 covers 18 amino acids. Only the CDR3 region is kept as DNA, spanning 54 bases read in frame from base 1. Libraries came from PCR. Data came from an Illumina HiSeq 2500. To normalize quantification of the TCRbeta repertoire, the TCR libraries were built with molecular barcoding that relied on unique molecular identifiers. TCRdb reprocessed the public reads (quality trimming at Q25 with fastp, clone calling with MiXCR) and kept in-frame beta chains. All rows with the same CDR3 protein become a single entry with the most common DNA and genes. The sample table lists approximately 980,000 distinct CDR3 sequences, roughly 29% of them with a count of one. The ten most abundant clones make up 28% of the sample.

This clonotype came up a few times. Its antigen remains unidentified. Base qualities are not at hand, and no much larger clone is one base apart. Study-wide conclusions, independent of this receptor: In some patients, the high TCRbeta diversity seen at day 60 was put down to recipient T cells and intrathymic progenitors that had survived conditioning. Apparently early alphabetaT-cell count recovery about two months after transplant reportedly relied on only several hundred rapidly expanded clones derived from non-depleted graft cells. Over subsequent months, a decline in hyperexpanded clone frequencies was noted, and after one year, T-cell counts and TCRbeta diversity were mostly ascribed to newly produced T cells.

The treatment or condition label corresponds to: allogeneic hematopoietic cell transplantation with graft depleted of TCRalphabeta T cells and CD19 B cells. The transplant recipients were children given TCRalphabeta/CD19-depleted allogeneic hematopoietic cell grafts. The sequence links TRBV20-1 to TRBJ2-3, and TRBD2 aligns with 12 junction nucleotides. This TCR was recovered from a boy in the first two years of life who had a stem cell transplant for SCID, so the T cells may come from the graft donor. Source: PBMCs, mostly from graft donor cells, taken 360 days after TCRalphabeta/CD19-depleted stem cell transplant. CDR3 protein: CSARDFLAGGLVTDTQYF. The DNA is TGCAGTGCTAGAGATTTCCTAGCGGGGGGGCTAGTCACAGATACGCAGTATTTT.